A single sample gave rise to the 5 T cell receptor beta chains below, sequenced in a study of response to subunit inactivated influenza vaccine. MiXCR, run by TCRdb on the RT-PCR reads, gives a single entry per CDR3 protein. The table lists 500,000 to 700,000 distinct CDR3 sequences, approximately 20% of them singletons, with 2.5% to 3% in the top ten. These data were likewise used in another study, on T cells expressing NK-cell markers. That source reports: 5'RACE template switching with UMIs generated TCR beta cDNA.

Specimen: CD4+ T cells sorted from PBMCs, collected less than 13 days after vaccination. These receptors came from a man aged 50-59 years who received an inactivated influenza vaccine.

The chain uses TRBV20-1 and TRBJ1-5, with D hard to call. The V gene lost 5 bases and the J gene lost 5 bases, with 13 bases spanning the gap. Germline V lookup: CDR1 DFQATT, CDR2 SNEGSKA (reference sequence). The CDR3 length is 13 residues. CDR3 protein: CSAPPGPHQPQHF. CDR3 DNA: TGCAGTGCTCCTCCTGGGCCCCATCAGCCCCAGCATTTT.

V gene TRBV10-3 combines with J gene TRBJ1-2; unclear D gene. Germline assignment: CDR1 ENHRY and CDR2 SYGVKD. The CDR3 loop spans 14 amino acids. The V gene lost 3 bases and the J gene lost 0 bases, with 8 bases spanning the gap. CDR3 DNA sequence: TGTGCCATCAGTGATTCCAGAGCTAACTATGGCTACACCTTC. As protein: CAISDSRANYGYTF.

There are a few counts of this clonotype. The V and J genes are TRBV7-2 and TRBJ2-2, with D possibly being TRBD1 (5 bases). Trimming removed 2 bases at V and 5 bases at J, with 9 bases between. CDR1 is SGHTA and CDR2 is FQGNSA in the germline V gene. The CDR3 is 14 amino acids. The CDR3, as DNA: TGTGCCAGCAGCTTACAGGGTTGGACCGGGGAGCTGTTTTTT. Its protein is CASSLQGWTGELFF.

At least ten counts were recorded for this clonotype. The rearrangement uses TRBV12-3 or TRBV12-4 and TRBJ2-1; a weak D match, TRBD2 (6 bases). V was cut by 6 bases and J by 6 bases, with 12 bases left in between. This CDR3 comprises 13 residues. The CDR3: CASRTTSFNEQFF. The CDR3 DNA is TGTGCCAGCAGGACGACTAGTTTCAATGAGCAGTTCTTC.

The chain is built from TRBV2 and TRBJ2-1, with TRBD2 matching over 15 bases. The CDR3 has 19 amino acids. The trim removed 5 bases at V and 0 bases at J, leaving 8 bases unmatched. The germline V gene encodes CDR1 SNHLY and CDR2 FYNNEI. CDR3 in amino acids: CASSRTSGRASGSYNEQFF. CDR3 nucleotides: TGTGCCAGCAGTAGGACTAGCGGGAGGGCTTCCGGCTCCTACAATGAGCAGTTCTTC.